This T cell receptor beta chain was profiled in a study of blood T cell repertoires in COVID-19. Study details: COVID-19 samples from acute and convalescent phases originated in the United States, Italy and Spain. PBMCs, B-cell-depleted T cells, or T cells provided the cDNA or gDNA that made up the material.

Original processing methods: The authors estimated nucleated cell counts from reference gene primer amplification. Sequenced by immunoSEQ multiplex PCR; TCRdb stores in-frame clones only, minus some. V and J calls and clone size are as listed in that table; D and trimming were resolved from the DNA. The sample has 90,000 to 100,000 clones; about 86% are singletons. This clone was detected a few times. CDR1 MNHNY and CDR2 SVGAGI come from the germline V gene (reference sequence). With V trimmed by 5 bases and J by 6 bases, 12 bases remained unmatched. The CDR3 loop spans 16 amino acids. Sample: peripheral blood. This sequence originates from an older man with acute or convalescent COVID-19. The chain carries TRBV6-6 and TRBJ2-2; 7 bases are shared with TRBD1. This CDR3 is CASSPTGALRAGELFF. The CDR3 nucleotides are TGTGCCAGCAGTCCCACAGGGGCCTTAAGGGCCGGGGAGCTGTTTTTT.